Each of the 28 T cell receptor beta chains below was sequenced from the same sample in a study of long-term antiretroviral therapy in people with HIV. The immunoSEQ assay was v3.0, run at survey level. Sequenced by immunoSEQ multiplex PCR; TCRdb stores in-frame clones only, minus some. The sample contains 15,000 to 20,000 clones, 60% to 80% of which appear only once. The sequencing here drew on unsorted PBMCs, taken 2.1 to 2.2 years before starting antiretroviral therapy. The receptor source for this set is a man aged 30-40 years with HIV.

In its sample, this clone ranks as medium-sized. CDR3 amino acids: CASSQGTGNEQFF. CDR3 DNA: TGCGCCAGCAGCCAAGGGACAGGGAATGAGCAGTTCTTC. The chain recombines TRBV4-3 with TRBJ2-1, with TRBD1 identical over 8 bases. This CDR3 has 13 residues. CDR1 and CDR2 (germline): LGHNA, YSLEER. Losses at the gene ends were 1 base for V and 7 bases for J; bases not matched to a gene: 0.

V gene TRBV7-2 combines with J gene TRBJ1-1; 8 bases are shared with TRBD1. CDR3 size: 17 residues. Germline-derived CDR1 and CDR2 are SGHTA and FQGNSA. V shed 5 bases and J 5 bases; nucleotides not matched to a gene: 16. CDR3 region: CASSAPTGGRVLTEAFF. The CDR3 DNA reads TGTGCCAGCAGCGCCCCAACAGGGGGAAGGGTCTTAACTGAAGCTTTCTTT.

This clone appeared a single time. The chain has TRBV19 and TRBJ1-4; D might be TRBD1 (5 bases). CDR3 size: 15 residues. Germline V gives CDR1 LNHDA, CDR2 SQIVND (reference sequence). Trimming shortened V by 6 bases and J by 5 bases, and 16 bases separated the two germline ends. CDR3 nucleotide sequence: TGTGCCAGTAGACGTCGGGTTGGGGGAAATGAAAAACTGTTTTTT. As protein: CASRRRVGGNEKLFF.

The rearrangement links TRBV6-6 to TRBJ2-5, with 7 bases aligning to TRBD1. CDR3 length: 13 amino acids. CDR1 is MNHNY, CDR2 SVGAGI, per germline (reference sequence). V dropped 2 bases and J dropped 5; count of bases not matched to a gene: 2. CDR3 protein: CASSYGRGETQYF. In nucleotides, the CDR3 is TGTGCCAGCAGTTACGGCAGGGGGGAGACCCAGTACTTC.

This rearrangement joins TRBV2 to TRBJ1-5; a possible D gene is TRBD1 (5 bases). V lost 10 bases to trimming and J lost 3 bases, with 10 bases between them. Germline V gives CDR1 SNHLY, CDR2 FYNNEI. The CDR3 totals 12 residues. In DNA form, the CDR3 reads TGTGCCACCACGGGGCCCAATCAGCCCCAGCATTTT. It is translated as CATTGPNQPQHF.

This clone has a single count. CDR3 sequence (DNA): TGTGCCAGCAGCCTAATTTTTTCCCGGGACAGGGTTTTTCCGCACTTACAAGAGACCCAGTACTTC. Amino acid sequence: CASSLIFSRDRVFPHLQETQYF. The chain is built from TRBV7-3 and TRBJ2-5; 9 bases fit TRBD1. This CDR3 is built from 22 residues. The junction had 27 bases not matched to a gene; V was cut back by 5 bases and J by 2 bases. Germline-derived CDR1 and CDR2 are SGHTA and FQGTGA.

J is TRBJ2-1 and V is TRBV2; D unresolved. Germline V gene data show CDR1 as SNHLY and CDR2 as FYNNEI. The CDR3 is 13 amino acids. Deletions cut 4 bases from V and 7 bases from J, with 11 bases between. The chain's CDR3 is CASSVLQFNEQFF. The CDR3 region has the DNA TGTGCCAGCAGTGTTCTACAGTTTAATGAGCAGTTCTTC.

In this sample, this clone turned up once. This CDR3 reads CASRPSGANVLTF. The CDR3 nucleotides are TGTGCCAGCAGACCTTCTGGGGCCAACGTCCTGACTTTC. This chain connects TRBV27 to TRBJ2-6; D remains ambiguous. The V end lost 6 bases, the J end lost 1 base, and 4 bases lay between the germline ends. Germline loops: CDR1 MNHEY, CDR2 SMNVEV (reference sequence). This CDR3 is built from 13 residues.

The J gene is TRBJ2-3, the V gene TRBV5-1; TRBD2 might be the D (5 bases). The V end lost 2 bases, the J end lost 0 bases, and 13 bases lay between the germline ends. The CDR3 is 16 residues long. Germline V gene data show CDR1 as SGHRS and CDR2 as YFSETQ. CDR3 sequence: CASSFFSGTSTDTQYF. The CDR3 DNA reads TGCGCCAGCAGCTTTTTCTCGGGAACTAGCACAGATACGCAGTATTTT.

This clone was found a few times. The chain has TRBV6-5 and TRBJ2-1; D gene ambiguous. Germline assignment: CDR1 MNHEY and CDR2 SVGAGI. Trimming left V 5 bases short and J 12 bases short, with 14 bases between. This CDR3 is built from 12 residues. The CDR3 spells CASSPEGLGQFF. The CDR3 nucleotides read TGTGCCAGCAGTCCCGAAGGGCTGGGGCAGTTCTTC.

This sequence joins TRBV10-2 and TRBJ2-5, with D possibly TRBD1 on 6 matching bases. The DNA end favors TRBJ2-7, so the J call may be wrong. In germline, CDR1 is WSHSY, CDR2 SAAADI. This CDR3 has 15 residues. The CDR3 bases are TGCGCAGCTTTTACGGACAGTCCCGGCGGGTACGAGCAGTACTTC. The encoded protein is CAAFTDSPGGYEQYF.

The rearrangement links TRBV9 to TRBJ2-2, with D unclear. The length of the CDR3 is 9 residues. In germline, CDR1 is SGDLS, CDR2 YYNGEE. The CDR3 region has the DNA TGTTTGGGCCTCGGGGAGCTGTTTTTT. This encodes CLGLGELFF.

This rearrangement joins TRBV19 to TRBJ2-4; perhaps TRBD2 as D (6 bases). Germline CDR1 is LNHDA and CDR2 is SQIVND (reference sequence). V shed 7 bases and J shed 9 bases, with 16 bases lying between them. This CDR3 region has 13 residues. The CDR3 DNA reads as TGTGCCAGTATCCGGGAGCCGGGGAGCATTCAGTACTTC. Translation gives CASIREPGSIQYF. Drawing the rest from reference TRBV19 and TRBJ2-4, the complete variable domain is DGGITQSPKYLFRKEGQNVTLSCEQNLNHDAMYWYRQDPGQGLRLIYYSQIVNDFQKGDIAEGYSVSREKKESFPLTVTSAQKNPTAFYLCASIREPGSIQYFGAGTRLSVL.

The genes are TRBV27 and TRBJ1-1, with D hard to call. The CDR3 runs 13 residues. Germline V gene data show CDR1 as MNHEY and CDR2 as SMNVEV (reference sequence). The V and J ends lost 6 bases and 1 base respectively, with 9 bases between them. The CDR3 sequence: CASRRPSNTEAFF. In DNA, the CDR3 is TGTGCCAGCAGGCGGCCCTCGAACACTGAAGCTTTCTTT.

A remark on this clone: The junction departs from the called germline gene at one end, perhaps through a read error. V is TRBV7-7 and J is TRBJ2-2, with a tentative D call TRBD1 (5 bases). Germline V gene sequence: CDR1 SSHAT, CDR2 FNYEAQ (reference sequence). The CDR3 is made up of 14 amino acids. CDR3 DNA sequence: TGTGCTAGCAGCCCAGACAGAAACACCGGGGAGCTGTTTTTT. This codes for CASSPDRNTGELFF.

This clone appeared a few times. The gene calls are TRBV5-1 and TRBJ2-7, with 8 positions matching TRBD2. V lost 1 base and J lost 1; bases outside the gene matches: 4. The CDR3 is 15 amino acids. The germline CDR1 and CDR2 sequences are SGHRS and YFSETQ. CDR3 coding DNA: TGCGCCAGCAGCTTGATGCCTAGCGGGTCCTACGAGCAGTACTTC. Translating it yields CASSLMPSGSYEQYF.

The chain combines TRBV27 with TRBJ2-5; the match to TRBD2 covers 9 bases. The length of the CDR3 is 14 residues. Per the germline V gene, CDR1 is MNHEY and CDR2 is SMNVEV (reference sequence). The V and J ends lost 1 base and 9 bases, in that order; junction bases with no gene match: 6. The CDR3 protein is CASSLLGTSYSQYF. CDR3 bases: TGTGCCAGCAGTTTATTGGGGACTAGCTATTCCCAGTACTTC.

This chain links TRBV6-1 with TRBJ1-1, with D perhaps matching TRBD1 (5 bases). The CDR3 loop spans 14 amino acids. V was clipped by 7 bases and J by 1 base, with 13 bases between them. The V gene's germline CDR1 is MNHNS and CDR2 SASEGT. This CDR3 reads CASTEGTGNTEAFF. The CDR3 DNA is TGTGCCAGCACCGAGGGGACGGGGAACACTGAAGCTTTCTTT.

The table lists this clone with a few counts. The chain employs TRBV6-5 and TRBJ2-7; 13 bases are a match to TRBD2. Looked up from germline, CDR1 is MNHEY and CDR2 is SVGAGI. V was clipped by 6 bases and J by 9 bases; unmatched bases: 11. The CDR3 length is 15 residues. This CDR3 reads CASSPGLAGRVVQYF. DNA for the CDR3: TGTGCCAGCAGCCCGGGACTAGCGGGGAGAGTGGTGCAGTACTTC.

This chain links TRBV28 with TRBJ2-7; D remains ambiguous. The CDR3 runs 15 residues. Between the trimmed V and J ends, which lost 5 bases and 0 bases, there was a span of 14 bases. CDR1 is MDHEN, CDR2 SYDVKM, per germline. For the CDR3, the DNA is TGTGCCAGCAGTCCCCGAGTCAGCACCTCCTACGAGCAGTACTTC. Its protein product is CASSPRVSTSYEQYF.

This clone has just one count. The chain is built from TRBV13 and TRBJ2-7; TRBD2 might be the D (5 bases). V was trimmed by 4 bases and J by 7 bases, leaving 8 bases between them. The CDR3 has 11 amino acids. CDR1 PRHDT and CDR2 FYEKMQ come from the germline V gene (reference sequence). CDR3 protein: CASSSEGEQYF. The CDR3 DNA follows: TGTGCCAGCAGCTCCGAGGGAGAGCAGTACTTC.

The rearrangement uses TRBV6-5 and TRBJ2-1, with D possibly being TRBD2 (6 bases). Looked up from germline, CDR1 is MNHEY and CDR2 is SVGAGI. Trimming left V 7 bases short and J 7 bases short, with 8 bases between. The CDR3 contains 11 residues. CDR3 nucleotides: TGTGCCAGCATTGGAGGGAATGAGCAGTTCTTC. Translation: CASIGGNEQFF.

This sequence joins TRBV7-2 and TRBJ2-6; D possibly uses TRBD1 or TRBD2 (5 bases each). The CDR3 length is 18 residues. V lost 5 bases and J lost 0, with 17 bases in between. The germline V gene encodes CDR1 SGHTA and CDR2 FQGNSA. CDR3: CASSRDGVTFSGANVLTF. CDR3 DNA sequence: TGTGCCAGCAGCCGGGACGGAGTTACTTTCTCTGGGGCCAACGTCCTGACTTTC.

This clone was recorded only once. This rearrangement joins TRBV27 to TRBJ2-7, with D perhaps TRBD1 (6 bases). Trimming shortened V by 3 bases and J by 3 bases, and 12 bases separated the two germline ends. The CDR3 extends over 14 amino acids. CDR1 is MNHEY and CDR2 is SMNVEV in the germline V gene (reference sequence). The CDR3 is CASSFGGPDYEQYF. In DNA form, the CDR3 reads TGTGCCAGCAGTTTTGGGGGCCCGGACTACGAGCAGTACTTC.

V usage is TRBV7-2 and J usage is TRBJ1-5; TRBD1 is a possible D gene (6 bases). Trimming shortened V by 2 bases and J by 9 bases, and 8 bases separated the two germline ends. The CDR3 consists of 12 residues. Germline CDR1 reads SGHTA; CDR2 reads FQGNSA. CDR3 amino acids: CASSLLRGPQHF. CDR3 in DNA: TGTGCCAGCAGCTTACTCAGGGGGCCCCAGCATTTT.

The CDR3 loop reads CASSYDRGGNEQFF. In nucleotides, the CDR3 is TGTGCCAGCAGTTACGATCGGGGTGGTAATGAGCAGTTCTTC. The chain uses TRBV27 and TRBJ2-1, with D tentatively TRBD2 (5 bases). The germline V gene encodes CDR1 MNHEY and CDR2 SMNVEV (reference sequence). The CDR3 sequence is 14 residues long. The V end lost 4 bases, the J end lost 7 bases, and 14 bases lay between the germline ends.

The chain recombines TRBV29-1 with TRBJ2-1, with TRBD1 identical over 12 bases. The germline V gene has CDR1 SQVTM and CDR2 ANQGSEA. J gave up 8 bases and V 7 bases, and 6 bases lay outside the gene matches. The CDR3 is 13 amino acids. As DNA, the CDR3 is TGCAGCGGGGACAGGGGGCCTGGGGATGAGCAGTTCTTC. Translating it yields CSGDRGPGDEQFF.

The J gene is TRBJ2-7, the V gene TRBV2; tentative D call: TRBD1 (5 bases). This CDR3 spans 12 amino acids. V shed 8 bases and J shed 6 bases, with 14 bases lying between them. Germline CDR1 is SNHLY and CDR2 is FYNNEI. For the CDR3, the DNA is TGTGCCAGCGGGGCCAACGCGATCGAGCAGTACTTC. It translates to CASGANAIEQYF. Full variable domain (outside the CDR3, taken from reference TRBV2 and TRBJ2-7): EPEVTQTPSHQVTQMGQEVILRCVPISNHLYFYWYRQILGQKVEFLVSFYNNEISEKSEIFDDQFSVERPDGSNFTLKIRSTKLEDSAMYFCASGANAIEQYFGPGTRLTVT.